One T cell receptor (beta chain) is described in this entry. Its specificity is not known. The data are from a study of T cell responses to AZD1222 COVID-19 vaccine. General study points: At baseline, seropositivity was found in only 6 or 7 AZD1222 recipients.

Trimming stripped 4 bases from V and 2 bases from J, with 11 bases between. CDR1 is MNHEY, CDR2 SMNVEV, per germline (reference sequence). This CDR3 is 14 amino acids long. Sequencing was performed with immunoSEQ multiplex PCR; in TCRdb, only in-frame clones are kept and a portion is missing. There are around 28,000 clones in the sample; around 86% occur only once, and over 1% lies in the top ten. This clonotype was obtained from an adult in good health. This chain joins TRBV27 and TRBJ1-2, with a possible D match to TRBD1 (6 bases). Material: peripheral blood, obtained on day 0 of AZD1222 vaccination. CDR3 DNA: TGTGCCAGCAGTTCCGGACAGAGAAACTATGGCTACACCTTC. This sequence encodes CASSSGQRNYGYTF.